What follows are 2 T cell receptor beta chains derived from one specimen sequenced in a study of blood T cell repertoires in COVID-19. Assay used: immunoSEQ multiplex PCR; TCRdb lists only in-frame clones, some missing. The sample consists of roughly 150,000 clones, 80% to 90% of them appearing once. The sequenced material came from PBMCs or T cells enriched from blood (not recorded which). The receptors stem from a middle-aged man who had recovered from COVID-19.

Here the CDR3 DNA reads TGTGCCAGCAGCCCCACCTTGGGCGGAAACACCATATATTTT. This translates into CASSPTLGGNTIYF. The J gene is TRBJ1-3, the V gene TRBV9; D gene uncertain. The V gene's germline CDR1 is SGDLS and CDR2 YYNGEE. CDR3 length: 14 residues. Between the trimmed V and J ends, which lost 4 bases and 4 bases, there was a span of 12 bases.

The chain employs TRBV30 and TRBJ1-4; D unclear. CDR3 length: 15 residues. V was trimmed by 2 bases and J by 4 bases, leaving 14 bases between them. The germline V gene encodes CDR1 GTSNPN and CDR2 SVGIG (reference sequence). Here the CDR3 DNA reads TGTGCCTGGAGTTCGCGATACGGACTTAATGAAAAACTGTTTTTT. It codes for CAWSSRYGLNEKLFF.